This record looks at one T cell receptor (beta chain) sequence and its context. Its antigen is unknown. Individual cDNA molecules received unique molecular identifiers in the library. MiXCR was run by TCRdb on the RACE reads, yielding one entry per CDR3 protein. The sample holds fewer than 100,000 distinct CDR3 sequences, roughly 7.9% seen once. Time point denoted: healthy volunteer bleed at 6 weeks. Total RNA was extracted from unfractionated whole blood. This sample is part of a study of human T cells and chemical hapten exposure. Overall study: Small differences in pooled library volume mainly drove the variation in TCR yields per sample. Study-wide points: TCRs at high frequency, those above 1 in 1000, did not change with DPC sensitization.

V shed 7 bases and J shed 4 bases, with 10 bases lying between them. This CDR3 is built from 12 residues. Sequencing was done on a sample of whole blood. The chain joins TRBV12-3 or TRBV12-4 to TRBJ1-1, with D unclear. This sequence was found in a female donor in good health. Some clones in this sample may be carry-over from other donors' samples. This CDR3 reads CASTDISTEAFF. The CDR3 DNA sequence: TGTGCCAGCACCGACATTTCCACTGAAGCTTTCTTT.